The 30 T cell receptor beta chains listed next were all sequenced from one sample in a study of breast tumors, draining lymph nodes, adjacent tissues (dated by TCRdb to about 2016). The protocol used for the library was multiplex PCR. Sequencing was carried out with an Illumina HiSeq 2000. Using fastp trimming at Q25 and MiXCR clonotype assembly, TCRdb reanalyzed the public sequencing data and kept in-frame beta chains. Rows are combined by CDR3 protein, so each entry shows the most common genes and DNA. Counted in this sample were about 100,000 distinct CDR3 sequences; around 20% of them appeared once. The leading ten clones occupy under 1.5% of the sample. The axillary draining lymph nodes of breast cancer patients were the source of the lymph node samples. What was sequenced was axillary lymph node tissue. These receptors all stem from a female donor with breast cancer. Some clones in this sample may be carry-over from other donors' samples.

This clonotype was seen ten or more times. The chain is built from TRBV5-1 and TRBJ1-2; 7 bases match TRBD1. Germline CDR1 and CDR2: SGHRS and YFSETQ. This CDR3 has 12 amino acids. Trimming took 4 bases from V and 8 from J; bases not matched to a gene: 5. CDR3 residues: CASSVTGLGYTF. CDR3 nucleotides: TGCGCCAGCAGCGTGACAGGGCTGGGCTACACCTTC.

V and J are TRBV7-9 and TRBJ2-5; D is uncertain. The CDR3 totals 10 residues. Deletions cut 3 bases from V and 5 bases from J, with 1 base between. Looked up from germline, CDR1 is SEHNR and CDR2 is FQNEAQ (reference sequence). The CDR3 loop is CASSFETQYF. The DNA of the CDR3 is TGTGCCAGCAGCTTTGAGACCCAGTACTTC.

As for this clonotype: The DNA is omitted, as the CDR3 cannot be located on it reliably, and the CDR3 follows TCRdb's listing. The chain recombines TRBV2 with TRBJ1-3; the DNA was not compared with TRBD1, the D call given in the table. From germline, CDR1 is SNHLY and CDR2 FYNNEI. The CDR3 comprises 22 residues, both ends counted. CDR3 sequence reads: CASGAVNQPQHFGDGTRLSIYF.

At least ten counts were recorded for this clonotype. The V call is TRBV19, the J call TRBJ2-5; 9 bases are shared with TRBD1. The CDR3 is 14 amino acids. The germline V gene has CDR1 LNHDA and CDR2 SQIVND (reference sequence). Germline trimming cut 4 bases from V and 5 bases from J; bases unmatched to any gene: 5. CDR3 protein: CASSTWDRAETQYF. The CDR3 DNA reads as TGTGCCAGTAGTACCTGGGACAGGGCGGAGACCCAGTACTTC.

Points on this clonotype: This may arise from a read error, as a much more abundant clone is one base away. The J gene is TRBJ2-7, the V gene TRBV5-4; D tentatively reads TRBD1 or TRBD2 (6 bases each). Germline CDR1 is SGHNT and CDR2 is YYREEE (reference sequence). CDR3 length: 14 residues. V was cut by 0 bases and J by 5 bases, with 12 bases left in between. The CDR3 protein is CASSLDGGLHEQYF. CDR3 bases: TGTGCCAGCAGCTTGGACGGGGGCCTCCACGAGCAGTACTTC.

Comment on this clonotype: A single base separates this from a much larger clone, so it may be a read error. The chain is built from TRBV19 and TRBJ2-1, with a possible D match to TRBD1 (6 bases). CDR3 length: 15 residues. Germline V CDR1 and CDR2: LNHDA, SQIVND (reference sequence). Between the trimmed V and J ends, which lost 3 bases and 7 bases, there was a span of 16 bases. CDR3 region: CASSMRDMILNEQFF. In nucleotides, the CDR3 is TGTGCCAGTAGTATGAGGGACATGATATTAAATGAGCAGTTCTTC.

There are many counts of this clonotype. The rearrangement uses TRBV20-1 and TRBJ1-5, with D possibly TRBD1 on 6 matching bases. The germline V gene encodes CDR1 DFQATT and CDR2 SNEGSKA (reference sequence). With 1 base removed from V and 2 bases from J, the gap between germline ends came to 12 bases. This CDR3 comprises 15 residues. CDR3 in amino acids: CSARAGGAGNQPQHF. In DNA form, the CDR3 reads TGCAGTGCTAGAGCTGGGGGCGCAGGCAATCAGCCCCAGCATTTT.

This clonotype has ten or more counts. V usage is TRBV10-2 and J usage is TRBJ2-1, with no clear D. The CDR3 is 13 amino acids. The germline V and J ends were trimmed by 7 bases and 5 bases, with 12 bases remaining between them. Per the germline V gene, CDR1 is WSHSY and CDR2 is SAAADI. The CDR3 nucleotides read TGCGCCAGCAAGGAGAGGTCTAACAATGAGCAGTTCTTC. Protein: CASKERSNNEQFF.

This chain's CDR3 is CATLGEGGTDTQYF. The DNA for the CDR3 is TGTGCCACCCTGGGGGAGGGAGGCACAGATACGCAGTATTTT. The chain is built from TRBV28 and TRBJ2-3; 7 bases are a match to TRBD2. The CDR3 is made up of 14 amino acids. Germline CDR1 is MDHEN and CDR2 is SYDVKM. Trimming at V came to 10 bases and at J to 1 base, leaving 8 bases not matched to a gene. The whole variable domain, remainder taken from reference TRBV28 and TRBJ2-3, is DVKVTQSSRYLVKRTGEKVFLECVQDMDHENMFWYRQDPGLGLRLIYFSYDVKMKEKGDIPEGYSVSREKKERFSLILESASTNQTSMYLCATLGEGGTDTQYFGPGTRLTVL.

Ten or more counts support this clonotype. The chain has TRBV7-8 and TRBJ2-6; 10 nucleotides align to TRBD1. Per germline, CDR1 SGHVS and CDR2 FQNEAQ. This CDR3 has 18 amino acids. With V trimmed by 3 bases and J by 1 base, 6 bases remained unmatched. CDR3 sequence: CASSFLGTGESGANVLTF. Written as DNA, the CDR3 is TGTGCCAGCAGCTTCCTCGGGACAGGGGAATCTGGGGCCAACGTCCTGACTTTC. The full variable domain, completed using reference TRBV7-8 and TRBJ2-6, is GAGVSQSPRYKVAKRGQDVALRCDPISGHVSLFWYQQALGQGPEFLTYFQNEAQLDKSGLPSDRFFAERPEGSVSTLKIQRTQQEDSAVYLCASSFLGTGESGANVLTFGAGSRLTVL.

This clonotype was recorded many times. V and J are TRBV19 and TRBJ2-6, with 11 nucleotides matching TRBD1. V shed 6 bases and J 2 bases; nucleotides not matched to a gene: 3. The CDR3 covers 16 residues. The germline V gene has CDR1 LNHDA and CDR2 SQIVND (reference sequence). CDR3 protein: CASSRTGGAGANVLTF. The CDR3 DNA is TGTGCCAGTAGCCGGACAGGGGGCGCTGGGGCCAACGTCCTGACTTTC. Variable domain in full (rest from reference TRBV19 and TRBJ2-6): DGGITQSPKYLFRKEGQNVTLSCEQNLNHDAMYWYRQDPGQGLRLIYYSQIVNDFQKGDIAEGYSVSREKKESFPLTVTSAQKNPTAFYLCASSRTGGAGANVLTFGAGSRLTVL.

In the case of this clonotype: At one of its ends the junction is not consistent with the germline gene, which may arise from a read error. The V call is TRBV20-1, the J call TRBJ1-4; no clear D gene. CDR3 length: 13 residues. Per the germline V gene, CDR1 is DFQATT and CDR2 is SNEGSKA (reference sequence). CDR3 in DNA: TGCGGTGCCGGAAGAGGTTTCAATGAAAAACTGTTTTTT. It yields the protein CGAGRGFNEKLFF.

The table lists this clonotype with many counts. This rearrangement joins TRBV19 to TRBJ1-5; maybe TRBD1 (6 bases). The germline V and J ends were trimmed by 3 bases and 2 bases, with 14 bases remaining between them. Germline CDR1 is LNHDA and CDR2 is SQIVND (reference sequence). The CDR3 is made up of 16 amino acids. This chain's CDR3 is CASSMLAGARNQPQHF. In DNA, the CDR3 is TGTGCCAGTAGTATGCTAGCAGGGGCTCGCAATCAGCCCCAGCATTTT.

This clonotype was found many times. J is TRBJ2-2 and V is TRBV20-1; 8 bases align to TRBD1. This CDR3 has 13 amino acids. V lost 6 bases, J lost 7 bases, and 7 bases stayed unmatched. Germline assignment: CDR1 DFQATT and CDR2 SNEGSKA (reference sequence). DNA of the CDR3: TGCAGTGCAAAGGGACAGGTTGGCGGGGAGCTGTTTTTT. Its protein is CSAKGQVGGELFF.

V usage is TRBV28 and J usage is TRBJ1-1; D is perhaps TRBD1 (5 bases). The germline V gene has CDR1 MDHEN and CDR2 SYDVKM. V shed 3 bases and J shed 7 bases, with 9 bases lying between them. The CDR3 sequence is 12 residues long. The CDR3 spells CASSLGRGEAFF. The CDR3 coding sequence is TGTGCCAGCAGTTTGGGGCGGGGTGAAGCTTTCTTT.

There are many counts of this clonotype. The V gene is TRBV4-1, the J gene TRBJ1-5, with D perhaps TRBD1 (5 bases). The ends were cut back, 10 bases at V and 6 bases at J, with 16 bases in the middle. CDR1 and CDR2 from the germline V gene are MGHRA and YSYEKL. This CDR3 is built from 13 residues. The CDR3 DNA reads as TGCGCCATCCTGGGACTCGCGGGTCAGCCCCAGCATTTT. Translation gives CAILGLAGQPQHF.

This clonotype was seen many times. This chain connects TRBV2 to TRBJ1-5, with 9 bases aligning to TRBD1. The CDR3 covers 15 residues. V lost 6 bases to trimming and J lost 4 bases; unmatched junction nucleotides: 7. Germline V gene lookup returns CDR1 SNHLY and CDR2 FYNNEI. CDR3 in amino acids: CASRSPGTGNQPQHF. The CDR3 bases are TGTGCCAGCAGATCCCCCGGGACAGGGAATCAGCCCCAGCATTTT.

Many counts were recorded for this clonotype. The J gene is TRBJ2-7, the V gene TRBV12-3 or TRBV12-4; D is undetermined. The CDR3 covers 14 residues. V gave up 5 bases and J gave up 4 bases, with 15 bases separating them. This CDR3 reads CASSPLFGVYEQYF. The CDR3 region has the DNA TGTGCCAGCAGTCCCCTGTTTGGGGTGTACGAGCAGTACTTC.

This clonotype was seen repeatedly, ten times or more. The chain is built from TRBV6-5 and TRBJ1-4; 9 bases are shared with TRBD1. CDR1 and CDR2 (germline): MNHEY, SVGAGI. V lost 4 bases and J lost 5; bases outside the gene matches: 5. This CDR3 is 15 amino acids long. CDR3 region: CASSSRTGENEKLFF. DNA of the CDR3: TGTGCCAGCAGTTCCCGGACAGGGGAAAATGAAAAACTGTTTTTT.

This clonotype was seen at least ten times. This chain uses TRBV27 with TRBJ1-6, with D unresolved. This CDR3 spans 16 amino acids. With 2 bases removed from V and 0 bases from J, the gap between germline ends came to 8 bases. Germline V gene data show CDR1 as MNHEY and CDR2 as SMNVEV (reference sequence). CDR3 coding DNA: TGTGCCAGCAGTTTAGCCTGGAGCTCCTATAATTCACCCCTCCACTTT. Encoded protein: CASSLAWSSYNSPLHF.

In this sample, this clonotype turned up a few times. The V gene is TRBV6-1, the J gene TRBJ2-2; D perhaps matches TRBD1 (5 bases). Germline-derived CDR1 and CDR2 are MNHNS and SASEGT. The CDR3 length is 13 residues. As DNA, the CDR3 is TGTGCGACCCGGGCAGGGTTTACCGGGGAGCTGTTTTTT. Translation: CATRAGFTGELFF.

A word on this clonotype: This sequence may be a read error, since a much larger clone differs from it by one base. The V and J genes are TRBV7-2 and TRBJ1-2; possibly TRBD1 for D (6 bases). CDR3 length equals 16 residues. Trimming removed 2 bases from V and 8 bases from J, with 21 bases in between. CDR1 and CDR2 (germline): SGHTA, FQGNSA. This CDR3 reads CASSLRPSQGRIGYTF. The CDR3 DNA reads as TGTGCCAGCAGCTTACGGCCTTCGCAGGGGCGGATCGGCTACACCTTC.

This chain links TRBV6-5 with TRBJ2-1, with 8 bases aligning to TRBD1. Germline lookup yields CDR1 MNHEY and CDR2 SVGAGI. The V segment lost 5 bases and the J segment 0 bases; nucleotides outside the gene matches: 0. The length of the CDR3 is 14 residues. The CDR3: CASSDRGSYNEQFF. CDR3 DNA: TGTGCCAGCAGTGACAGGGGCTCCTACAATGAGCAGTTCTTC.

There are many counts of this clonotype. The chain uses TRBV20-1 and TRBJ1-5; TRBD1 aligns across 9 bases. CDR3 size: 14 residues. Losses at the gene ends were 1 base for V and 7 bases for J; bases not matched to a gene: 5. Germline values: CDR1 DFQATT, CDR2 SNEGSKA (reference sequence). The CDR3 DNA is TGCAGTGCTAGAGCCGGGACAGGGAGACAGCCCCAGCATTTT. It encodes CSARAGTGRQPQHF.

This clonotype was recorded many times. The rearrangement links TRBV6-5 to TRBJ1-5, with D tentatively TRBD1 (5 bases). CDR3 size: 14 residues. Germline CDR1 and CDR2: MNHEY and SVGAGI. Trimming took 6 bases from V and 0 from J, leaving 9 bases between them. CDR3 nucleotide sequence: TGTGCCAGCAGCAACAGGCGTAGCAATCAGCCCCAGCATTTT. It specifies CASSNRRSNQPQHF.

This clonotype has ten or more counts. This rearrangement joins TRBV24-1 to TRBJ2-3; TRBD1 agrees at 9 bases. The V and J ends lost 5 bases and 3 bases, in that order; junction bases with no gene match: 5. The CDR3 spans 15 residues. Germline V gene data show CDR1 as KGHDR and CDR2 as SFDVKD. This chain's CDR3 is CATSGRDRDTDTQYF. CDR3 coding DNA: TGTGCCACCAGTGGCCGGGACAGGGATACAGATACGCAGTATTTT.

This clonotype was recorded at least ten times. The rearrangement links TRBV20-1 to TRBJ2-1; TRBD2 agrees at 11 bases. This CDR3 comprises 18 residues. The V and J ends lost 0 bases and 8 bases, in that order; junction bases with no gene match: 15. Per the germline V gene, CDR1 is DFQATT and CDR2 is SNEGSKA (reference sequence). The chain's CDR3 is CSARDRLAGGHFMDEQFF. The CDR3 DNA reads TGCAGTGCTAGAGACAGGCTAGCGGGAGGTCACTTTATGGATGAGCAGTTCTTC.

This clonotype was recorded at least ten times. The chain couples TRBV7-9 to TRBJ2-5, with 13 bases identical to TRBD2. Germline V gene sequence: CDR1 SEHNR, CDR2 FQNEAQ (reference sequence). This CDR3 has 17 amino acids. V shed 5 bases, J shed 1 base, and the junction held 7 bases outside the gene matches. The CDR3 spells CASSPGTSGNSQETQYF. The CDR3 DNA follows: TGTGCCAGCAGCCCCGGGACTAGCGGGAACTCCCAAGAGACCCAGTACTTC.

This clonotype was recorded at least ten times. V is TRBV19 and J is TRBJ2-1, with D possibly being TRBD2 (6 bases). The germline gives CDR1 LNHDA, CDR2 SQIVND (reference sequence). This CDR3 spans 16 amino acids. V lost 0 bases and J 4 bases, leaving 13 bases between the germline ends. The CDR3 loop reads CASSIDSSGRYNEQFF. In DNA form, the CDR3 reads TGTGCCAGTAGTATAGATTCAAGCGGGCGTTACAATGAGCAGTTCTTC.

This clonotype was detected once. It may be a read error: a sequence one base away is much more abundant. The chain carries TRBV20-1 and TRBJ1-4; D is ambiguous. CDR3 length: 12 residues. Germline CDR1 and CDR2: DFQATT and SNEGSKA (reference sequence). The CDR3 bases are TGCGGTGCTAGGACCCTAAATGAAAAACTGTTTTTT. Its translation: CGARTLNEKLFF.